The clone carrying this TCR beta chain has more than one count but fewer than ten. Its cognate antigen is unknown. The data belong to a study of T cell repertoires in cytomegalovirus infection. Study summary: A matching HLA type, together with CMV infection, was signaled by public TCR beta signatures.

Via MiXCR, TCRdb re-called the reads, giving one row per CDR3 protein. The sample lists around 300,000 distinct CDR3 sequences; about 25% were seen once. Study observations and caveats: The ex vivo response was dominated by HLA-C-restricted CMV-specific TCR beta clonotypes.

The V gene lost 10 bases and the J gene lost 4 bases, with 16 bases spanning the gap. The CDR3 covers 13 residues. Germline V gene data show CDR1 as SGHAT and CDR2 as FQNNGV. This material consisted of cultured PBMCs, taken from culture after CMV antigen stimulation. The chain uses TRBV11-2 and TRBJ1-1; D gene ambiguous. The sequence was obtained from a human donor in good health (CMV status not recorded). Some clones in this sample may be carry-over from other donors' samples. CDR3 protein: CATNSFSGTEAFF. CDR3 in DNA: TGTGCCACCAACAGCTTCTCGGGCACTGAAGCTTTCTTT.